These 25 T cell receptor beta chains share one sample of origin, sequenced in a study of control samples from healthy donors and cancer patients. Method: immunoSEQ multiplex PCR; TCRdb's copy keeps in-frame clones and lacks some. This sample has 84,000 or so clones, with roughly 91% found just once. The sample was blood. These receptors were taken from a man in his forties or fifties in good health.

This chain links TRBV3-1 (or the pseudogene TRBV3-2) with TRBJ1-2, with D unclear. Germline V gene sequence: CDR1 LGHDT, CDR2 YNNKEL (reference sequence). V was pared by 0 bases and J by 6 bases, with 8 bases between. CDR3 length: 13 amino acids. The CDR3 region is CASSQDRADGYTF. The CDR3 DNA reads as TGTGCCAGCAGCCAAGATCGGGCAGATGGCTACACCTTC.

The J gene is TRBJ1-1, the V gene TRBV4-1, with D unresolved. In germline, CDR1 is MGHRA, CDR2 YSYEKL. Trimming shortened V by 4 bases and J by 0 bases, and 6 bases separated the two germline ends. The CDR3 runs 13 residues. CDR3: CASSRQLNTEAFF. The CDR3 coding sequence is TGCGCCAGCAGCCGCCAGCTGAACACTGAAGCTTTCTTT.

J is TRBJ1-5 and V is TRBV5-1; D ambiguous. Trimming removed 0 bases from V and 0 bases from J, with 4 bases in between. Germline V CDR1 and CDR2: SGHRS, YFSETQ. CDR3 length equals 14 residues. The CDR3: CASSLDSSNQPQHF. The CDR3 nucleotides are TGCGCCAGCAGCTTGGACAGTAGCAATCAGCCCCAGCATTTT. Full variable domain (outside the CDR3, taken from reference TRBV5-1 and TRBJ1-5): KAGVTQTPRYLIKTRGQQVTLSCSPISGHRSVSWYQQTPGQGLQFLFEYFSETQRNKGNFPGRFSGRQFSNSRSEMNVSTLELGDSALYLCASSLDSSNQPQHFGDGTRLSIL.

The chain carries TRBV4-2 and TRBJ2-5, with 12 bases that match TRBD2. The germline V gene has CDR1 LGHNA and CDR2 YNFKEQ. Germline trimming cut 1 base from V and 4 bases from J; bases unmatched to any gene: 10. The CDR3 consists of 18 residues. The CDR3 protein is CASSQASGGALFGETQYF. For the CDR3, the DNA is TGTGCCAGCAGCCAAGCTAGCGGGGGGGCCTTATTCGGAGAGACCCAGTACTTC.

The gene calls are TRBV5-1 and TRBJ1-1, with TRBD1 matching 12 bases. Losses at the gene ends were 2 bases for V and 1 base for J; bases not matched to a gene: 3. Looked up from germline, CDR1 is SGHRS and CDR2 is YFSETQ. This CDR3 comprises 16 residues. DNA of the CDR3: TGCGCCAGCAGCTTTGGGACAGGGGGCTGGAACACTGAAGCTTTCTTT. It is translated as CASSFGTGGWNTEAFF.

CDR3 DNA sequence: TGCGCCAGCAGCTCGGTTGTAGGGGCGAACACTGAAGCTTTCTTT. Amino acids: CASSSVVGANTEAFF. The J gene is TRBJ1-1, the V gene TRBV5-1; perhaps TRBD1 as D (5 bases). V was cut by 3 bases and J by 1 base, with 13 bases left in between. The CDR3 totals 15 residues. Germline CDR1 is SGHRS and CDR2 is YFSETQ.

The rearrangement uses TRBV7-9 and TRBJ1-4, with a possible D match to TRBD1 (6 bases). The V gene lost 1 base and the J gene lost 2 bases, with 11 bases spanning the gap. Germline lookup yields CDR1 SEHNR and CDR2 FQNEAQ (reference sequence). The CDR3 loop spans 16 amino acids. The CDR3, as DNA: TGTGCCAGCAGCTTAGGGGGGCGCGGGACTAATGAAAAACTGTTTTTT. Its translation: CASSLGGRGTNEKLFF. The full variable domain, rest sourced from reference TRBV7-9 and TRBJ1-4, is DTGVSQNPRHKITKRGQNVTFRCDPISEHNRLYWYRQTLGQGPEFLTYFQNEAQLEKSRLLSDRFSAERPKGSFSTLEIQRTEQGDSAMYLCASSLGGRGTNEKLFFGSGTQLSVL.

The V call is TRBV30, the J call TRBJ1-1; no clear D gene. This CDR3 comprises 10 residues. V lost 5 bases and J 7 bases, leaving 8 bases between the germline ends. Looked up from germline, CDR1 is GTSNPN and CDR2 is SVGIG (reference sequence). CDR3 sequence reads: CAWADVEAFF. DNA for the CDR3: TGTGCCTGGGCGGACGTTGAAGCTTTCTTT.

The chain carries TRBV5-1 and TRBJ1-1; D is uncertain. This CDR3 comprises 15 residues. Trimming cost V 0 bases and J 0 bases, with 9 bases left between them. CDR1 and CDR2 (germline): SGHRS, YFSETQ. CDR3 nucleotides: TGCGCCAGCAGCTTGGCCGCGGGATTGAACACTGAAGCTTTCTTT. Translation gives CASSLAAGLNTEAFF.

A single count supports this clone. CDR3 in DNA: TGCGCCAGCAGCCAAGCAGCGACAGGGATGTACGAGCAGTACTTC. Translating gives CASSQAATGMYEQYF. V usage is TRBV4-3 and J usage is TRBJ2-7; TRBD1 agrees at 7 bases. This CDR3 has 15 amino acids. Trimming at V came to 1 base and at J to 4 bases, leaving 7 bases not matched to a gene. Germline CDR1 and CDR2: LGHNA and YSLEER.

On this clone: This CDR3 is also generated by other DNA sequences in the sample. The rearrangement uses TRBV3-1 (or the pseudogene TRBV3-2) and TRBJ1-3; D remains ambiguous. V was trimmed by 4 bases and J by 0 bases, leaving 1 base between them. CDR3 length: 12 amino acids. Germline loops: CDR1 LGHDT, CDR2 YNNKEL (reference sequence). The chain's CDR3 is CASSRSGNTIYF. CDR3 DNA sequence: TGTGCCAGCAGCCGCTCTGGAAACACCATATATTTT.

The chain employs TRBV6-5 and TRBJ2-3, with D perhaps being TRBD1 or TRBD2 (6 bases each). Germline V gene sequence: CDR1 MNHEY, CDR2 SVGAGI. The CDR3 runs 15 residues. Between the trimmed V and J ends, which lost 6 bases and 2 bases, there was a span of 15 bases. CDR3 sequence: CASRDRGGNTDTQYF. For the CDR3, the DNA is TGTGCCAGCAGAGACAGAGGGGGGAACACAGATACGCAGTATTTT.

The V call is TRBV19, the J call TRBJ1-2; D is perhaps TRBD1 (5 bases). Deletions cut 6 bases from V and 7 bases from J, with 15 bases between. The CDR3 contains 13 residues. Germline-derived CDR1 and CDR2 are LNHDA and SQIVND (reference sequence). The chain's CDR3 is CASSDSGTFGYTF. The CDR3 nucleotides read TGTGCCAGTAGCGACAGCGGGACGTTTGGCTACACCTTC.

The chain has TRBV4-1 and TRBJ1-5; no firm D call. Per the germline V gene, CDR1 is MGHRA and CDR2 is YSYEKL. Trimming pared 3 bases from V and 2 bases from J, leaving 8 bases between. The CDR3 has 14 amino acids. CDR3 residues: CASSHETGNQPQHF. Here the CDR3 DNA reads TGCGCCAGCAGCCATGAAACAGGCAATCAGCCCCAGCATTTT.

The rearrangement joins TRBV29-1 to TRBJ1-1; the D is unclear. This CDR3 region has 11 residues. The V gene's germline CDR1 is SQVTM and CDR2 ANQGSEA. Trimming removed 5 bases at V and 8 bases at J, with 12 bases between. The DNA of the CDR3 is TGCAGCGTTTACTCAGGCGGGGAAGCTTTCTTT. Translating it yields CSVYSGGEAFF.

The chain links TRBV10-3 to TRBJ1-2; 8 bases map to TRBD1. Trimming removed 4 bases from V and 8 bases from J; junction bases left unmatched: 9. The CDR3 is 14 residues long. Germline V CDR1 and CDR2: ENHRY, SYGVKD. The CDR3: CAISGAQGAGGYTF. Here the CDR3 DNA reads TGTGCCATCAGTGGCGCCCAGGGGGCTGGAGGCTACACCTTC.

The V call is TRBV19, the J call TRBJ2-7; maybe TRBD1 (6 bases). V was trimmed by 4 bases and J by 1 base, leaving 11 bases between them. The CDR3 runs 14 residues. CDR1 is LNHDA, CDR2 SQIVND, per germline (reference sequence). Here the CDR3 reads CASSRDTTSYEQYF. Written as DNA, the CDR3 is TGTGCCAGTAGTAGGGACACCACATCCTACGAGCAGTACTTC.

The CDR3 bases are TGCGCCAGCAGCTTTGACACGCTCTATGGCTACACCTTC. It translates to CASSFDTLYGYTF. The rearrangement links TRBV5-1 to TRBJ1-2; D is unclear. This CDR3 is built from 13 residues. Trimming stripped 2 bases from V and 4 bases from J, with 9 bases between. Germline values: CDR1 SGHRS, CDR2 YFSETQ.

This clone came up a few times. The chain joins TRBV2 to TRBJ2-7, with TRBD2 as a possible D gene (6 bases). Germline V gene data show CDR1 as SNHLY and CDR2 as FYNNEI. The V end was cut by 7 bases, the J end by 0 bases, with 10 bases between. The CDR3 has 13 amino acids. CDR3 residues: CASKRRASYEQYF. CDR3 DNA sequence: TGTGCCAGCAAAAGGAGGGCCTCCTACGAGCAGTACTTC.

The J gene is TRBJ2-2, the V gene TRBV24-1; D is unclear. CDR1 and CDR2 (germline): KGHDR, SFDVKD. The length of the CDR3 is 12 residues. V was clipped by 6 bases and J by 7 bases, with 8 bases between them. DNA of the CDR3: TGTGCCACCAGTCCTCGGCGCGGGGAGCTGTTTTTT. Translation: CATSPRRGELFF.

This chain joins TRBV24-1 and TRBJ1-1, with D unresolved. The CDR3 runs 14 residues. The V and J ends lost 3 bases and 1 base respectively, with 8 bases between them. Germline lookup yields CDR1 KGHDR and CDR2 SFDVKD. CDR3 coding DNA: TGTGCCACCAGTGATAATAAGGGGAACACTGAAGCTTTCTTT. Encoded protein: CATSDNKGNTEAFF.

Only a few counts were recorded for this clone. The chain combines TRBV5-6 with TRBJ2-7, with D possibly matching TRBD2 (5 bases). CDR1 and CDR2 (germline): SGHDT, YYEEEE. V gave up 4 bases and J gave up 4 bases, with 15 bases separating them. This CDR3 region has 14 residues. CDR3 nucleotide sequence: TGTGCCAGCAGCCTATATCTTAGCGCGTACGAGCAGTACTTC. This sequence encodes CASSLYLSAYEQYF.

The chain combines TRBV27 with TRBJ1-2; TRBD1 might be the D (6 bases). Trimming left V 6 bases short and J 8 bases short, with 19 bases between. This CDR3 is 14 amino acids long. CDR1 MNHEY and CDR2 SMNVEV come from the germline V gene (reference sequence). This CDR3 is CASRDSSRSRGYTF. The CDR3 nucleotides read TGTGCCAGCAGGGACAGCTCTCGGAGTAGAGGCTACACCTTC.

This chain connects TRBV2 to TRBJ1-5; TRBD1 matches at 7 bases. V shed 6 bases, J shed 4 bases, and the junction held 3 bases outside the gene matches. The CDR3 length is 13 residues. Germline V gene lookup returns CDR1 SNHLY and CDR2 FYNNEI. CDR3 in DNA: TGTGCCAGCAGCGTGGGACAGAATCAGCCCCAGCATTTT. It yields the protein CASSVGQNQPQHF.

The chain is built from TRBV6-5 and TRBJ2-7; perhaps D is TRBD1 or TRBD2 (5 bases each). The germline V and J ends were trimmed by 6 bases and 9 bases, with 18 bases remaining between them. The CDR3 runs 13 residues. CDR1 is MNHEY, CDR2 SVGAGI, per germline. CDR3 nucleotides: TGTGCCAGCAGCTCTTATACTCGGGACGGGCAGTACTTC. Its protein product is CASSSYTRDGQYF.